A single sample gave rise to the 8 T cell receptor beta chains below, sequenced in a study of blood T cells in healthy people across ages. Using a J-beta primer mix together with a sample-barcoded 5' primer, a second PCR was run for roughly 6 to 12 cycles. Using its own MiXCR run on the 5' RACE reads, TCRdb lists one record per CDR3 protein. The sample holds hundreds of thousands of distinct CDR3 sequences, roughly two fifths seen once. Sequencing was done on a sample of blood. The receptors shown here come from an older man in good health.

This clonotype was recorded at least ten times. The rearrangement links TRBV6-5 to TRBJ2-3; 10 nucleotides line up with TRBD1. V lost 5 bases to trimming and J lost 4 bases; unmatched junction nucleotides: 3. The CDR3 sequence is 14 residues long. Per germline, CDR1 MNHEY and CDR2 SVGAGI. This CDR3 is CASSLDRGSDTQYF. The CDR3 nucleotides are TGTGCCAGCAGTCTGGACAGGGGGTCAGATACGCAGTATTTT.

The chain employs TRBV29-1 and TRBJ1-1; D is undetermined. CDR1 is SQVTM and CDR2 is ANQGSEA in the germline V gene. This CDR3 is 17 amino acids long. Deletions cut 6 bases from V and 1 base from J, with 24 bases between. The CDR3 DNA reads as TGCAGCGTCGACGCCCTGGGGAGTACGGTAACGAACACTGAAGCTTTCTTT. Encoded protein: CSVDALGSTVTNTEAFF. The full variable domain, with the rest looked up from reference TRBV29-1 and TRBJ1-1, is SAVISQKPSRDICQRGTSLTIQCQVDSQVTMMFWYRQQPGQSLTLIATANQGSEATYESGFVIDKFPISRPNLTFSTLTVSNMSPEDSSIYLCSVDALGSTVTNTEAFFGQGTRLTVV.

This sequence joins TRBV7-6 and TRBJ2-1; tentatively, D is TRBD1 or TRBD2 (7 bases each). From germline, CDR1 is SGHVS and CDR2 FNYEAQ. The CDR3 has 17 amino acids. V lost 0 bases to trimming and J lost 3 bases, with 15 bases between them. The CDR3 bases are TGTGCCAGCAGCTTAGCCCCTCAGGGGGGGAACTACAATGAGCAGTTCTTC. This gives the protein CASSLAPQGGNYNEQFF.

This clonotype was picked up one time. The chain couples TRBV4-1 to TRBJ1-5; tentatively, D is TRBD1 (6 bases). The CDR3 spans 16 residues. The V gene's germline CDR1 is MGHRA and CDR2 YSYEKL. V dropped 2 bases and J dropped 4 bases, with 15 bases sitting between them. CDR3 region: CASSQYMTGLNQPQHF. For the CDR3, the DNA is TGCGCCAGCAGCCAATATATGACAGGACTTAATCAGCCCCAGCATTTT.

This CDR3 is CASRETGGGYGYTF. The CDR3 DNA reads as TGTGCCAGCAGAGAAACAGGGGGGGGCTATGGCTACACCTTC. V and J are TRBV28 and TRBJ1-2; the match to TRBD1 covers 8 bases. CDR1 and CDR2 from the germline V gene are MDHEN and SYDVKM. J gave up 4 bases and V 6 bases, and 7 bases lay outside the gene matches. The CDR3 consists of 14 residues.

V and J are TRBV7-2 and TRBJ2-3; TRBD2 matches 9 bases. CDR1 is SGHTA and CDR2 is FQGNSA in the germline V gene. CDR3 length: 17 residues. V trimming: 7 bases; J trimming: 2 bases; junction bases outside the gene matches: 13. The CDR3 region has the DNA TGTGCCAGCACGCTAGCGGGGAGGGGGGGGCACACAGATACGCAGTATTTT. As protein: CASTLAGRGGHTDTQYF.

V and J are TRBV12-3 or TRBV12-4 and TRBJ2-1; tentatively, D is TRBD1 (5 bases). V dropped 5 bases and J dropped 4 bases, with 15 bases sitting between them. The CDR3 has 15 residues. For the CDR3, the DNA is TGTGCCAGCAGTCGTACAAGGGGCGGTTACAATGAGCAGTTCTTC. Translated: CASSRTRGGYNEQFF.

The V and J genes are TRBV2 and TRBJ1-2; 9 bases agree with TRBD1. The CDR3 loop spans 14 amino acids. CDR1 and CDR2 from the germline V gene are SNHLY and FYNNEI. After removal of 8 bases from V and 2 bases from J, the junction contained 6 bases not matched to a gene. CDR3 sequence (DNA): TGTGCCAGCGGGGACACAGGGGGCAACTATGGCTACACCTTC. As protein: CASGDTGGNYGYTF.